The 26 T cell receptor beta chains reported below all come from one sample, sequenced in a study of vaccination effects on CD4 cells after COVID-19. Expansion with viral peptide pools was applied to antigen-specific CD4+ T cells by the ViraFEST assay prior to sequencing. The culture ran for roughly ten days before CD4+ T cells were isolated. The healthy vaccine recipients, who had no prior SARS-CoV-2 infection, showed negative nucleocapsid antibodies. TCRdb keeps only in-frame clones here, not all; method: immunoSEQ multiplex PCR. The sample contains 65,000 to 90,000 clones, 78% of which appear only once. For these TCRs, the target antigens are not known. This specimen consisted of CD4+ T cells from PBMCs cultured with SARS-CoV-2 spike peptides, obtained before COVID-19 vaccination. The receptors originated from a human donor who received a COVID-19 vaccine.

V gene TRBV2 combines with J gene TRBJ2-5, with D possibly matching TRBD2 (5 bases). This CDR3 comprises 13 residues. Germline V gene lookup returns CDR1 SNHLY and CDR2 FYNNEI. Trimming cost V 3 bases and J 6 bases, with 11 bases left between them. CDR3 coding DNA: TGTGCCAGCAGTGACCCTCCGGGAAAGACCCAGTACTTC. Protein: CASSDPPGKTQYF.

In this sample, this clone turned up once. The V and J genes are TRBV6-4 and TRBJ2-5, with 8 bases lining up with TRBD1. The CDR3 totals 15 residues. CDR1 and CDR2 from the germline V gene are MRHNA and SNTAGT. V shed 6 bases, J shed 3 bases, and the junction held 9 bases outside the gene matches. The CDR3 protein is CASSLLQGVEETQYF. The CDR3 nucleotides read TGTGCCAGCAGCCTCCTACAGGGGGTGGAAGAGACCCAGTACTTC.

The chain has TRBV7-2 and TRBJ2-7, with TRBD2 matching over 13 bases. This CDR3 comprises 14 residues. CDR1 is SGHTA and CDR2 is FQGNSA in the germline V gene. Trimming cost V 5 bases and J 4 bases; bases outside gene matches: 2. For the CDR3, the DNA is TGTGCCAGCAGCCGGACTAGCGGGGGTTACGAGCAGTACGTC. Translating it yields CASSRTSGGYEQYV.

This rearrangement joins TRBV7-2 to TRBJ2-7; D remains ambiguous. This CDR3 is 14 amino acids long. Germline V gives CDR1 SGHTA, CDR2 FQGNSA. Trimming removed 3 bases from V and 2 bases from J, with 11 bases in between. In DNA form, the CDR3 reads TGTGCCAGCAGCTTTCTAGACCGAACCTACGAGCAGTACGTC. This sequence encodes CASSFLDRTYEQYV.

This clone showed up just a few times. This chain connects TRBV10-1 to TRBJ1-1, with D possibly being TRBD1 (5 bases). The V gene lost 6 bases and the J gene lost 2 bases, with 13 bases spanning the gap. The CDR3 contains 14 residues. CDR1 WNHNN and CDR2 SYGVQD come from the germline V gene (reference sequence). CDR3 bases: TGCGCCAGCAGGGCCGGGGGAGCAAACACTGAAGCTTTCTTT. Translating gives CASRAGGANTEAFF.

The chain combines TRBV5-1 with TRBJ1-1; no clear D. The CDR3 has 14 amino acids. CDR1 and CDR2 from the germline V gene are SGHRS and YFSETQ. Trimming took 3 bases from V and 0 from J, leaving 9 bases between them. As DNA, the CDR3 is TGCGCCAGCAGCTCTGAACCGGTGAACACTGAAGCTTTCTTT. Protein product: CASSSEPVNTEAFF.

In its sample, this clone was seen once. The chain combines TRBV9 with TRBJ2-3; D is unclear. CDR3 length: 12 residues. Germline V gives CDR1 SGDLS, CDR2 YYNGEE. V lost 4 bases, J lost 3 bases, and 6 bases lay in between. The CDR3 is CASSKVTDTQYF. Here the CDR3 DNA reads TGTGCCAGCAGCAAGGTAACAGATACGCAGTATTTT.

The chain uses TRBV18 and TRBJ2-1; the D is unclear. Germline CDR1 is KGHSH and CDR2 is LQKENI. V shed 1 base and J shed 9 bases, with 13 bases lying between them. The CDR3 sequence is 14 residues long. This chain's CDR3 is CASSPLGSSSEQFF. As DNA, the CDR3 is TGTGCCAGCTCACCACTTGGTAGTTCTAGTGAGCAGTTCTTC.

This chain connects TRBV24-1 to TRBJ2-2; D is unclear. Germline CDR1 KGHDR, CDR2 SFDVKD. This CDR3 has 13 amino acids. The ends were cut back, 9 bases at V and 4 bases at J, with 11 bases in the middle. DNA of the CDR3: TGTGCCACCGGCCCGGCGAGCACCGGGGAGCTGTTTTTT. It encodes CATGPASTGELFF.

The chain joins TRBV19 to TRBJ2-5, with TRBD1 matching 10 bases. The germline gives CDR1 LNHDA, CDR2 SQIVND (reference sequence). The CDR3 has 15 residues. J was trimmed by 2 bases and V by 7 bases; bases with no gene match: 7. The CDR3 DNA reads as TGTGCCAGTAAGATGCGGGACAGGGGACAAGAGACCCAGTACTTC. It codes for CASKMRDRGQETQYF.

This chain joins TRBV5-1 and TRBJ1-2, with unresolved D. Trimming removed 1 base from V and 0 bases from J, with 7 bases in between. The CDR3 length is 14 residues. Germline V gives CDR1 SGHRS, CDR2 YFSETQ. CDR3 sequence (DNA): TGCGCCAGCAGCTTGTATTCGACTAACTATGGCTACACCTTC. This gives the protein CASSLYSTNYGYTF.

This clone was seen a handful of times. This specimen includes other DNA sequences encoding the same CDR3. The chain carries TRBV5-1 and TRBJ1-2; tentatively, D is TRBD1 (6 bases). This CDR3 is built from 14 residues. Per the germline V gene, CDR1 is SGHRS and CDR2 is YFSETQ. V shed 0 bases and J shed 1 base, with 7 bases lying between them. The CDR3 region is CASSLEGGNYGYTF. The CDR3 DNA is TGCGCCAGCAGCTTGGAGGGGGGTAACTATGGCTACACCTTC.

This chain joins TRBV7-2 and TRBJ1-4, with 7 bases fitting TRBD1. V dropped 5 bases and J dropped 2; count of bases not matched to a gene: 2. Germline-derived CDR1 and CDR2 are SGHTA and FQGNSA. This CDR3 comprises 14 residues. The CDR3 is CASSQGGTNEKLFF. In DNA, the CDR3 is TGTGCCAGCAGCCAGGGGGGGACTAATGAAAAACTGTTTTTT.

The chain has TRBV21-1 and TRBJ1-4. TRBV21-1 is noted as a pseudogene. The CDR3 sequence is 15 residues long. This CDR3 is CASSKALFRPLQLFF. Here the CDR3 DNA reads TGTGCCAGCAGCAAAGCGCTTTTTAGGCCTCTGCAACTGTTTTTT.

The rearrangement joins TRBV23-1 to TRBJ2-4; 12 bases agree with TRBD1. TRBV23-1 belongs to the ORF category, with a function that is uncertain. This CDR3 is 20 amino acids long. V gave up 6 bases and J gave up 4 bases; unmatched junction bases: 19. The CDR3 loop is CASSDPPGPGQGAPKNIQYF. The CDR3 nucleotides are TGCGCCAGCAGCGACCCACCAGGCCCGGGACAGGGGGCGCCAAAAAACATTCAGTACTTC.

This sequence joins TRBV3-1 (or the pseudogene TRBV3-2) and TRBJ1-2, with 8 bases lining up with TRBD1. Germline values: CDR1 LGHDT, CDR2 YNNKEL (reference sequence). Unmatched junction bases numbered 5, after V lost 1 base and J lost 7 bases. CDR3 length: 14 residues. The DNA of the CDR3 is TGTGCCAGCAGCCAAGTCACAGGGGGATTTGGCTACACCTTC. This codes for CASSQVTGGFGYTF.

This chain links TRBV5-1 with TRBJ2-2; D is uncertain. The CDR3 has 14 residues. Germline assignment: CDR1 SGHRS and CDR2 YFSETQ. V lost 4 bases and J 3 bases, leaving 10 bases between the germline ends. CDR3 bases: TGCGCCAGCAGCCAACTTAGGGACACCGGGGAGCTGTTTTTT. This codes for CASSQLRDTGELFF.

This chain joins TRBV6-1 and TRBJ2-3; tentatively, D is TRBD1 (5 bases). V gave up 3 bases and J gave up 7 bases, with 14 bases separating them. Germline V gene lookup returns CDR1 MNHNS and CDR2 SASEGT. The CDR3 is made up of 14 amino acids. Here the CDR3 DNA reads TGTGCCAGCAGTGAGGGGCACGAACGAAATACGCAGTATTTT. This codes for CASSEGHERNTQYF.

The rearrangement uses TRBV19 and TRBJ2-2; 8 nucleotides line up with TRBD1. This CDR3 comprises 17 residues. Germline V gives CDR1 LNHDA, CDR2 SQIVND (reference sequence). V shed 6 bases, J shed 4 bases, and the junction held 13 bases outside the gene matches. For the CDR3, the DNA is TGTGCCAGTAGATTGGTAAAGGACAGGGTGATCACCGGGGAGCTGTTTTTT. Encoded protein: CASRLVKDRVITGELFF. Combining the CDR3 with reference TRBV19 and TRBJ2-2 gives the whole variable domain DGGITQSPKYLFRKEGQNVTLSCEQNLNHDAMYWYRQDPGQGLRLIYYSQIVNDFQKGDIAEGYSVSREKKESFPLTVTSAQKNPTAFYLCASRLVKDRVITGELFFGEGSRLTVL.

V and J are TRBV5-1 and TRBJ2-7; the match to TRBD2 covers 11 bases. V was pared by 5 bases and J by 7 bases, with 8 bases of the junction left unmatched. The germline CDR1 and CDR2 sequences are SGHRS and YFSETQ. There are 14 residues in the CDR3. The CDR3 region is CASRISGGAGEQYV. Written as DNA, the CDR3 is TGCGCCAGCAGAATTAGCGGGGGGGCCGGAGAGCAGTACGTC.

This chain uses TRBV6-2 or TRBV6-3 with TRBJ2-2; D is undetermined. CDR3 length equals 11 residues. V was shortened by 5 bases and J by 2 bases, with 0 bases between the two germline ends. Germline V CDR1 and CDR2: MNHEY, SVGEGT. CDR3 residues: CASSNTGELFF. CDR3 DNA sequence: TGTGCCAGCAGTAACACCGGGGAGCTGTTTTTT.

The chain is built from TRBV19 and TRBJ2-2; 7 nucleotides line up with TRBD1. The CDR3 totals 15 residues. The germline gives CDR1 LNHDA, CDR2 SQIVND (reference sequence). The junction had 7 bases not matched to a gene; V was cut back by 7 bases and J by 2 bases. CDR3 sequence reads: CASTPGQPNTGELFF. Written as DNA, the CDR3 is TGTGCCAGTACCCCGGGACAGCCTAACACCGGGGAGCTGTTTTTT.

Only one count was recorded for this clone. The rearrangement joins TRBV14 to TRBJ1-6, with 8 bases that match TRBD1. The length of the CDR3 is 16 residues. After removal of 4 bases from V and 7 bases from J, the junction contained 9 bases not matched to a gene. The germline V gene encodes CDR1 SGHDN and CDR2 FVKESK. CDR3 in amino acids: CASSPSGTGRNSPLHF. In nucleotides, the CDR3 is TGTGCCAGCAGCCCATCCGGGACAGGCCGAAATTCACCCCTCCACTTT.

The chain carries TRBV5-4 and TRBJ2-3, with 8 nucleotides matching TRBD2. The CDR3 totals 17 residues. Germline assignment: CDR1 SGHNT and CDR2 YYREEE (reference sequence). J was trimmed by 6 bases and V by 1 base; bases with no gene match: 13. The CDR3 loop reads CASSLLGRGGLLDTQYF. DNA of the CDR3: TGTGCCAGCAGCTTGTTAGGTCGGGGGGGCCTTCTGGATACGCAGTATTTT.

The gene calls are TRBV19 and TRBJ2-7; D is unclear. Between the trimmed V and J ends, which lost 7 bases and 12 bases, there was a span of 22 bases. The germline CDR1 and CDR2 sequences are LNHDA and SQIVND (reference sequence). The CDR3 runs 13 residues. This CDR3 reads CASTMTQAPAGYV. CDR3 DNA: TGTGCCAGTACCATGACTCAGGCTCCCGCAGGGTACGTC.

CDR3 in DNA: TGTGCCAGCGGAAGAAGCACCGTCAATGAAAAACTGTTTTTT. It specifies CASGRSTVNEKLFF. This chain joins TRBV7-2 and TRBJ1-4; D gene uncertain. The ends were cut back, 8 bases at V and 5 bases at J, with 15 bases in the middle. Germline CDR1 and CDR2: SGHTA and FQGNSA. This CDR3 region has 14 residues.